What follows are 16 T cell receptor beta chains derived from one specimen sequenced in a study of response to subunit inactivated influenza vaccine. TCRdb ran MiXCR on the RT-PCR reads and lists one entry per CDR3 protein. The sample includes approximately 530,000 distinct CDR3 sequences, 7.5% to 8.5% of them seen just once. Sequenced here: PBMCs from blood, sampled around 2 years after vaccination. These receptors all come from a man between 45 and 75 years old who received an inactivated influenza vaccine.

The rearrangement joins TRBV7-2 to TRBJ2-7; D is uncertain. Deletions cut 4 bases from V and 7 bases from J, with 11 bases between. Looked up from germline, CDR1 is SGHTA and CDR2 is FQGNSA. This CDR3 contains 12 residues. CDR3 loop: CASSSYGREQYF. CDR3 DNA: TGTGCCAGCAGCTCTTACGGGCGAGAGCAGTACTTC.

The chain is built from TRBV5-1 and TRBJ2-7; D is possibly TRBD1 (6 bases). V was shortened by 2 bases and J by 1 base, with 10 bases between the two germline ends. Germline V gives CDR1 SGHRS, CDR2 YFSETQ. The CDR3 extends over 14 amino acids. The CDR3 nucleotides are TGCGCCAGCAGCTTCGGACAGATTTCCTACGAGCAGTACTTC. Translation gives CASSFGQISYEQYF.

This clonotype has more than one count but fewer than ten. The DNA of the CDR3 is TGTGCCACCTCCCGATGGGGGTTGGGTACCGGGGAGCTGTTTTTT. It translates to CATSRWGLGTGELFF. The rearrangement links TRBV24-1 to TRBJ2-2; D tentatively reads TRBD1 or TRBD2 (5 bases each). CDR1 and CDR2 (germline): KGHDR, SFDVKD. Trimming removed 9 bases from V and 5 bases from J, with 18 bases in between. The CDR3 is made up of 15 amino acids.

The chain carries TRBV6-1 and TRBJ1-2; possibly TRBD1 for D (6 bases). The CDR3 runs 14 residues. V dropped 6 bases and J dropped 4 bases, with 15 bases sitting between them. The V gene's germline CDR1 is MNHNS and CDR2 SASEGT. The CDR3 here is CASSAGAVSYGYTF. CDR3 coding DNA: TGTGCCAGCAGCGCAGGGGCCGTCTCCTATGGCTACACCTTC.

This clonotype was counted many times. The V call is TRBV18, the J call TRBJ1-4, with 9 bases fitting TRBD1. V was pared by 2 bases and J by 3 bases, with 10 bases of the junction left unmatched. Germline V CDR1 and CDR2: KGHSH, LQKENI. The CDR3 has 18 amino acids. CDR3 in amino acids: CASSPKSGTGLANEKLFF. CDR3 DNA sequence: TGTGCCAGCTCACCAAAATCCGGGACAGGGTTGGCTAATGAAAAACTGTTTTTT. The complete variable domain, with remaining parts taken from reference TRBV18 and TRBJ1-4, reads NAGVMQNPRHLVRRRGQEARLRCSPMKGHSHVYWYRQLPEEGLKFMVYLQKENIIDESGMPKERFSAEFPKEGPSILRIQQVVRGDSAAYFCASSPKSGTGLANEKLFFGSGTQLSVL.

In this sample, this clonotype turned up many times. This chain links TRBV18 with TRBJ2-3; no clear D gene. The CDR3 has 12 residues. Deletions cut 2 bases from V and 5 bases from J, with 5 bases between. From germline, CDR1 is KGHSH and CDR2 LQKENI. In DNA form, the CDR3 reads TGTGCCAGCTCACCAATCCGAGATACGCAGTATTTT. Translating it yields CASSPIRDTQYF.

This clonotype occurred a few times. The chain uses TRBV5-1 and TRBJ2-1, with D perhaps TRBD1 (6 bases). The CDR3 length is 15 residues. Germline V gene sequence: CDR1 SGHRS, CDR2 YFSETQ. Trimming left V 4 bases short and J 2 bases short, with 13 bases between. CDR3 DNA: TGCGCCAGCAGCCCGGACAGCCAACCCTACAATGAGCAGTTCTTC. Protein sequence: CASSPDSQPYNEQFF.

This clonotype came up a few times. The chain carries TRBV4-2 and TRBJ2-7; 7 bases are shared with TRBD2. Germline assignment: CDR1 LGHNA and CDR2 YNFKEQ. V shed 0 bases and J 3 bases; nucleotides not matched to a gene: 5. This CDR3 contains 15 residues. The CDR3 loop is CASSQERAGVYEQYF. As DNA, the CDR3 is TGTGCCAGCAGCCAAGAGCGGGCGGGGGTCTACGAGCAGTACTTC.

This clonotype was seen many times. In DNA form, the CDR3 reads TGTGCCAGCAGGGAGCAGGGGGCGCGAATCTACGAGCAGTACTTC. Translating it yields CASREQGARIYEQYF. The V call is TRBV6-2 or TRBV6-3, the J call TRBJ2-7, with 8 bases aligning to TRBD1. With 6 bases clipped from V and 3 bases from J, the junction kept 10 bases outside the gene matches. CDR1 and CDR2 from the germline V gene are MNHEY and SVGEGT. There are 15 residues in the CDR3.

Many counts were recorded for this clonotype. The chain couples TRBV5-6 to TRBJ2-1; no reliable D call. Germline CDR1 SGHDT, CDR2 YYEEEE. This CDR3 has 12 amino acids. Trimming took off 0 bases at V and 10 bases at J, with 8 bases between the two ends. The DNA for the CDR3 is TGTGCCAGCAGCTTGGGGCTACAAGAGCAGTTCTTC. Protein: CASSLGLQEQFF. The entire variable domain, with the rest obtained from reference TRBV5-6 and TRBJ2-1, is as follows: DAGVTQSPTHLIKTRGQQVTLRCSPKSGHDTVSWYQQALGQGPQFIFQYYEEEERQRGNFPDRFSGHQFPNYSSELNVNALLLGDSALYLCASSLGLQEQFFGPGTRLTVL.

This clonotype was found a few times. The chain links TRBV6-5 to TRBJ2-7; 7 bases line up with TRBD1. Per germline, CDR1 MNHEY and CDR2 SVGAGI. The CDR3 consists of 13 residues. V lost 7 bases to trimming and J lost 4 bases; unmatched junction nucleotides: 7. The CDR3 reads CASTWDRLYEQYF. In nucleotides, the CDR3 is TGTGCCAGCACTTGGGACAGACTGTACGAGCAGTACTTC.

The chain joins TRBV30 to TRBJ2-7; no reliable D call. The CDR3 loop spans 13 amino acids. Germline lookup yields CDR1 GTSNPN and CDR2 SVGIG (reference sequence). Trimming removed 0 bases from V and 5 bases from J, with 11 bases in between. Here the CDR3 reads CAWSVRRRHEQYF. In DNA, the CDR3 is TGTGCCTGGAGTGTACGCAGGAGACACGAGCAGTACTTC.

The rearrangement uses TRBV5-1 and TRBJ2-3, with a possible D match to TRBD2 (5 bases). The germline gives CDR1 SGHRS, CDR2 YFSETQ. Trimming removed 3 bases from V and 0 bases from J, with 14 bases in between. This CDR3 comprises 16 residues. The CDR3 spells CASSSLEGVSTDTQYF. As DNA, the CDR3 is TGCGCCAGCAGCTCATTAGAGGGAGTAAGCACAGATACGCAGTATTTT.

The chain links TRBV4-2 to TRBJ2-2; tentative D call: TRBD2 (6 bases). CDR3 length: 15 amino acids. Germline CDR1 LGHNA, CDR2 YNFKEQ. V was clipped by 4 bases and J by 8 bases, with 17 bases between them. CDR3 amino acids: CASSLPSTGAGELFF. The CDR3, as DNA: TGTGCCAGCAGCCTCCCGAGCACGGGAGCGGGGGAGCTGTTTTTT.

The V and J genes are TRBV29-1 and TRBJ2-5, with no clear D. Germline loops: CDR1 SQVTM, CDR2 ANQGSEA. This CDR3 is 13 amino acids long. The germline V and J ends were trimmed by 7 bases and 1 base, with 13 bases remaining between them. In DNA, the CDR3 is TGCAGCGCCTCGGGCCCTTCCCAAGAGACCCAGTACTTC. This codes for CSASGPSQETQYF.

The V and J genes are TRBV14 and TRBJ2-7; perhaps TRBD1 as D (6 bases). Germline CDR1 is SGHDN and CDR2 is FVKESK. The ends were cut back, 1 base at V and 4 bases at J, with 14 bases in the middle. This CDR3 spans 15 amino acids. In DNA form, the CDR3 reads TGTGCCAGCAGCCAAGGGTTAACAGGGAAGTACGAGCAGTACTTC. This sequence encodes CASSQGLTGKYEQYF.